This T cell receptor (beta chain) stems from a study of T cells in localized non-small cell lung cancer. Comment on this clone: Its target is unknown.

Germline V gene sequence: CDR1 SGHNT, CDR2 YENEEA. The CDR3 has 15 residues. V lost 0 bases and J 9 bases, leaving 18 bases between the germline ends. TCRdb's table, derived via immunoSEQ multiplex PCR, lists solely in-frame clones and lacks some. The sample yields some 10,000 clones, around two fifths seen once. General observations from the study: A raised T cell density in blood coincided with lengthier overall survival. Clonality of T cells reached its maximum in uninvolved adjacent lung, surpassing tumor. Analysis by sequencing included only one tumor region, so heterogeneity remains possible. Detection in adjacent lung was observed for a median 57 of the top 100 tumor clones.

The sequence was obtained from a woman aged 35-70 years with stage I lung adenocarcinoma. Source: lymph node tissue, taken before any cancer treatment. This sequence joins TRBV11-3 and TRBJ2-7; TRBD2 might be the D (7 bases). The CDR3 DNA sequence: TGTGCCAGCAGCTTAGATCGCGGGGGCTTCTGGGGGCAGTACTTC. Amino acid sequence: CASSLDRGGFWGQYF.